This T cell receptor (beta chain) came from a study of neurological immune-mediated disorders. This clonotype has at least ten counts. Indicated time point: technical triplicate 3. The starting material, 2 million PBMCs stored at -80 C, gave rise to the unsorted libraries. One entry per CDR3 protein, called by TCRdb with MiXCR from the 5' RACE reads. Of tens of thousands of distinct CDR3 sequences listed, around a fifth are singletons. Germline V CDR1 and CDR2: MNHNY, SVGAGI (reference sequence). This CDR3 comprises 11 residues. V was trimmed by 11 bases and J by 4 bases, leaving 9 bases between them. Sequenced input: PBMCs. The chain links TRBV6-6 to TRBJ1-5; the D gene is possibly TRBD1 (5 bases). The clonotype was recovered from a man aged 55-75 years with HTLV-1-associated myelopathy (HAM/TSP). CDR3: CAGGVNQPQHF. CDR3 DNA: TGTGCCGGGGGGGTAAATCAGCCCCAGCATTTT.